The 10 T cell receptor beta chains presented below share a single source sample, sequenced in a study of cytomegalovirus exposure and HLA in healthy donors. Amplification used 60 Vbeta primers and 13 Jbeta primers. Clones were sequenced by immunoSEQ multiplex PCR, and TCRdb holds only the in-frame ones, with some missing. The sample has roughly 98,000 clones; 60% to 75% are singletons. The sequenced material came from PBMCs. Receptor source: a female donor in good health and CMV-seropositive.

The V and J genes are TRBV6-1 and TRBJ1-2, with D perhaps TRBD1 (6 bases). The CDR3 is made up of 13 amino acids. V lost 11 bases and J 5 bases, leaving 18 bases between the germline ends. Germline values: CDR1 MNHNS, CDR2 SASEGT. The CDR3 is CAAQRTEIYGYTF. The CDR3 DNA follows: TGTGCCGCTCAGAGGACAGAAATATATGGCTACACCTTC.

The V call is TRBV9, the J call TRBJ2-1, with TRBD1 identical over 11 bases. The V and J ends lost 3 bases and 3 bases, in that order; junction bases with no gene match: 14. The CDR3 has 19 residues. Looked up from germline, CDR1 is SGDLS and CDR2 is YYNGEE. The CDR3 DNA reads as TGTGCCAGCAGCGCCGGGACAGGGGGGGCTCGCGGGTTCTACAATGAGCAGTTCTTC. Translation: CASSAGTGGARGFYNEQFF.

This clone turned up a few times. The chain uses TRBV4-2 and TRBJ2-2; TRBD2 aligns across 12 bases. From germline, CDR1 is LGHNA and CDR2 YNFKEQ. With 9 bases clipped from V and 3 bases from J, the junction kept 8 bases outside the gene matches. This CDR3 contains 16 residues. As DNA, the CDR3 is TGTGCCAGTTCGAGAAGACTAGCGGGAGACACCGGGGAGCTGTTTTTT. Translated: CASSRRLAGDTGELFF.

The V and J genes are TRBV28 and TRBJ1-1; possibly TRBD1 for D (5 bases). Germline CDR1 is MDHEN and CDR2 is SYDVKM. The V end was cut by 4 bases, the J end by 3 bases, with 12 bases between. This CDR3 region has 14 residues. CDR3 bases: TGTGCCAGCAGTTCCACAGGTCGGTACACTGAAGCTTTCTTT. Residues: CASSSTGRYTEAFF. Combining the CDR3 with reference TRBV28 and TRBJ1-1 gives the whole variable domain DVKVTQSSRYLVKRTGEKVFLECVQDMDHENMFWYRQDPGLGLRLIYFSYDVKMKEKGDIPEGYSVSREKKERFSLILESASTNQTSMYLCASSSTGRYTEAFFGQGTRLTVV.

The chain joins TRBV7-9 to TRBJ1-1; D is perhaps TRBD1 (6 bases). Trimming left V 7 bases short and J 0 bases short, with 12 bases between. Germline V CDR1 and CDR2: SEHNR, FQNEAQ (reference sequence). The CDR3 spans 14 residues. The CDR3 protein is CASTLQGVNTEAFF. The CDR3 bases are TGTGCCAGCACCCTACAGGGTGTGAACACTGAAGCTTTCTTT.

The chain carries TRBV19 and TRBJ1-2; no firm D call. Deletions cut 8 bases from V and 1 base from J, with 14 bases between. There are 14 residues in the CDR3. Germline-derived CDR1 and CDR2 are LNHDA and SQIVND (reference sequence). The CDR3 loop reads CASRRVPGNYGYTF. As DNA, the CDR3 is TGTGCCAGTCGTAGGGTTCCGGGTAACTATGGCTACACCTTC.

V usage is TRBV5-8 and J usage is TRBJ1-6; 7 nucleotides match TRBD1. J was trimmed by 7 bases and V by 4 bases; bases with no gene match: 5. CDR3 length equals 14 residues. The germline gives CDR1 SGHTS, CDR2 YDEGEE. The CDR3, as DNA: TGTGCCAGCAGCGCTTTGACAGGGAATTCACCCCTCCACTTT. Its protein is CASSALTGNSPLHF.

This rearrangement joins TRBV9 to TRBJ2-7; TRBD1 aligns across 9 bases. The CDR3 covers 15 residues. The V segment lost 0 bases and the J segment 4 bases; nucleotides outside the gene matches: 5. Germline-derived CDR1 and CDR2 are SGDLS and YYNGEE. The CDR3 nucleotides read TGTGCCAGCAGCGTAGGGGCGGGACAGGGTTACGAGCAGTACTTC. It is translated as CASSVGAGQGYEQYF. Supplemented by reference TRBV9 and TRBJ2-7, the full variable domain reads DSGVTQTPKHLITATGQRVTLRCSPRSGDLSVYWYQQSLDQGLQFLIQYYNGEERAKGNILERFSAQQFPDLHSELNLSSLELGDSALYFCASSVGAGQGYEQYFGPGTRLTVT.

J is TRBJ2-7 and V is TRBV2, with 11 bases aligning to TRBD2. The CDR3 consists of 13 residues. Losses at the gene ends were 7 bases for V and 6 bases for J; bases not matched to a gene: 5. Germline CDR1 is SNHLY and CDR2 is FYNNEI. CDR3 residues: CASNRLAGSEQYF. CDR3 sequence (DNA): TGTGCCAGCAACCGACTAGCGGGATCCGAGCAGTACTTC.

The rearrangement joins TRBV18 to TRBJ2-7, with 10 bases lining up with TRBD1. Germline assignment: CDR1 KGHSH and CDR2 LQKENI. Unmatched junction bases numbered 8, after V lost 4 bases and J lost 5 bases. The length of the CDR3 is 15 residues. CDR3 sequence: CASSRRGQGGDEQYF. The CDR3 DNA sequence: TGTGCCAGCTCACGCCGAGGACAGGGGGGCGACGAGCAGTACTTC.